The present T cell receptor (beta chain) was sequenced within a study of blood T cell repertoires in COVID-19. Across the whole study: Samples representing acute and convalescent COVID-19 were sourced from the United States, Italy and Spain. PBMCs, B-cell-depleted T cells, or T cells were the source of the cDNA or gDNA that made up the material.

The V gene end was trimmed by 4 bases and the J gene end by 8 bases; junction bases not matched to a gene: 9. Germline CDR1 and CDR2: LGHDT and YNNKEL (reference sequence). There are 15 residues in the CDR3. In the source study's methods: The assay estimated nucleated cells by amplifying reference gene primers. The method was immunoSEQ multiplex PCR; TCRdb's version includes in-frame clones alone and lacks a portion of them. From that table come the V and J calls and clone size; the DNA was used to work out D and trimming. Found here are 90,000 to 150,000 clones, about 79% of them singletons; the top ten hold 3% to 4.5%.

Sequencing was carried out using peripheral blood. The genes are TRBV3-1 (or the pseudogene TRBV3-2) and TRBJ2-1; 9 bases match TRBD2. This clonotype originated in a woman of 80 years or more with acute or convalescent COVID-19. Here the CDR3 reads CASSLPGLASHEQFF. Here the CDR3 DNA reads TGTGCCAGCAGCCTACCGGGACTAGCAAGCCATGAGCAGTTCTTC.